The 3 T cell receptor beta chains listed next were all sequenced from one sample in a study of blood T cell repertoires in COVID-19. The method was immunoSEQ multiplex PCR; TCRdb's version includes in-frame clones alone and lacks a portion of them. The sample contains about 170,000 clones, approximately 84% of which appear only once. Sequencing was done on a sample of peripheral blood. These receptors all stem from a woman aged 80 or over with COVID-19, enrolled during active disease.

The chain couples TRBV6-1 to TRBJ2-7, with TRBD1 identical over 8 bases. V trimming: 0 bases; J trimming: 3 bases; junction bases outside the gene matches: 10. The CDR3 sequence is 17 residues long. Germline V CDR1 and CDR2: MNHNS, SASEGT. The CDR3 spells CASSEALGTGRLYEQYF. The CDR3 DNA reads TGTGCCAGCAGTGAAGCTCTGGGGACAGGACGTCTCTACGAGCAGTACTTC.

In this sample, this clone turned up once. The chain couples TRBV28 to TRBJ2-1; TRBD2 matches at 10 bases. The CDR3 totals 15 residues. After removal of 4 bases from V and 9 bases from J, the junction contained 9 bases not matched to a gene. Germline lookup yields CDR1 MDHEN and CDR2 SYDVKM. CDR3 DNA: TGTGCCAGCAGTTCCGCTAGCGGGAGCGGTTTTGAGCAGTTCTTC. Translation gives CASSSASGSGFEQFF.

V and J are TRBV5-1 and TRBJ1-5; 12 nucleotides align to TRBD1. J was trimmed by 6 bases and V by 4 bases; bases with no gene match: 5. The V gene's germline CDR1 is SGHRS and CDR2 YFSETQ. The CDR3 has 15 residues. CDR3 region: CASSGTGGAGQPQHF. The CDR3, as DNA: TGCGCCAGCAGCGGGACAGGGGGCGCGGGTCAGCCCCAGCATTTT. Filled out from reference TRBV5-1 and TRBJ1-5, the complete variable domain reads KAGVTQTPRYLIKTRGQQVTLSCSPISGHRSVSWYQQTPGQGLQFLFEYFSETQRNKGNFPGRFSGRQFSNSRSEMNVSTLELGDSALYLCASSGTGGAGQPQHFGDGTRLSIL.